The sequence of this T cell receptor (beta chain) was determined in a study of vaccination effects on CD4 cells after COVID-19. About the research overall: A couple of convalescent donors provided samples 16 days and one week before vaccination.

Germline trimming cut 5 bases from V and 2 bases from J; bases unmatched to any gene: 4. This CDR3 has 15 residues. Germline V gene data show CDR1 as KGHDR and CDR2 as SFDVKD. TCRdb's copy holds only in-frame clones and misses some; the assay was immunoSEQ multiplex PCR. The data hold tens of thousands of clones, with under 75% observed a single time. Prior to sequencing, the ViraFEST assay stimulated PBMC with viral peptide pools, which expanded the antigen-specific CD4+ T cells. Following an approximately eleven-day culture, CD4+ T cells were purified. The person acquired a PCR-confirmed SARS-CoV-2 infection between March and December 2020. The culture medium for roughly 1.9 million PBMC per well included approximately 10 IU/ml IL-2 and about 10 ug/ml peptides. Half-medium replacement with IL-2 medium occurred on days 3 and 7. Regarding this clone: Its antigen is undetermined.

The sequence was collected from a human donor who had a prior SARS-CoV-2 infection. The genes are TRBV24-1 and TRBJ2-1; 8 bases fit TRBD1. Sequences were derived from CD4+ T cells from PBMCs cultured with a peptide pool, sampled before COVID-19 vaccination. CDR3 sequence: CATSATGDAYNEQFF. DNA of the CDR3: TGTGCCACCAGTGCGACAGGGGACGCCTACAATGAGCAGTTCTTC.